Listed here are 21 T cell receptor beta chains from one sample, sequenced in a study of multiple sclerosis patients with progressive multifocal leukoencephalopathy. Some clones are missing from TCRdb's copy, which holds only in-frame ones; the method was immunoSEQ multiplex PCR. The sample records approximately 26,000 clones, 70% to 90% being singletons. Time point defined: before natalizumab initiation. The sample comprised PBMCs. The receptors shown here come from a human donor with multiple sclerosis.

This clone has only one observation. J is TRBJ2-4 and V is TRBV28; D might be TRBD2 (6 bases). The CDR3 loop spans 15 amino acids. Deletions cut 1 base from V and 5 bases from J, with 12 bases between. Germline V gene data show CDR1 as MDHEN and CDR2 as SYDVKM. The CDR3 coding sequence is TGTGCCAGCAGTTTATATGGGACTCGCCAAAACATTCAGTACTTC. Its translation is CASSLYGTRQNIQYF. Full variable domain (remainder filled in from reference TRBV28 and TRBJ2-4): DVKVTQSSRYLVKRTGEKVFLECVQDMDHENMFWYRQDPGLGLRLIYFSYDVKMKEKGDIPEGYSVSREKKERFSLILESASTNQTSMYLCASSLYGTRQNIQYFGAGTRLSVL.

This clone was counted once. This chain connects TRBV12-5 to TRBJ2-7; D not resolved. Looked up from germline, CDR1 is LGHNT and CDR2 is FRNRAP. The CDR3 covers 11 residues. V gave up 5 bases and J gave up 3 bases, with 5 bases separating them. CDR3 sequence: CASGIYYEQYF. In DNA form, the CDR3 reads TGTGCTAGTGGTATTTACTACGAGCAGTACTTC.

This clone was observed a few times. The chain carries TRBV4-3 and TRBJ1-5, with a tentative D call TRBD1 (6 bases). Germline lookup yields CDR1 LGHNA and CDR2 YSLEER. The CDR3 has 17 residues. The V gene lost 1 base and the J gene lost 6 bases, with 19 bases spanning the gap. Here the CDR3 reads CASSQAHRALRPQPQHF. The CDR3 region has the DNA TGCGCCAGCAGCCAAGCGCACAGGGCACTTAGGCCTCAGCCCCAGCATTTT.

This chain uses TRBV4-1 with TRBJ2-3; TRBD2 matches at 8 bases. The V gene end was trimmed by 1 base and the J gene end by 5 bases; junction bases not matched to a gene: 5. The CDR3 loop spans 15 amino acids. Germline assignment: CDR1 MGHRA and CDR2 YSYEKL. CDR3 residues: CASSQVGAGGDTQYF. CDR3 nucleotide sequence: TGCGCCAGCAGCCAAGTAGGTGCGGGGGGAGATACGCAGTATTTT.

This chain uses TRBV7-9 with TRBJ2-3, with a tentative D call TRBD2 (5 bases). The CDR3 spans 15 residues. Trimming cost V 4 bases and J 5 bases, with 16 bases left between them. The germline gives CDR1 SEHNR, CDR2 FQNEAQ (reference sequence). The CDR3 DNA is TGTGCCAGCAGCTCACTCCGAGGGCTGGGAGATACGCAGTATTTT. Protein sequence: CASSSLRGLGDTQYF.

This CDR3 reads CASSAAGTAKNIQYF. The CDR3 region has the DNA TGTGCCAGCAGCGCTGCAGGGACGGCCAAAAACATTCAGTACTTC. The rearrangement uses TRBV7-9 and TRBJ2-4, with D perhaps being TRBD1 or TRBD2 (5 bases each). CDR3 length: 15 amino acids. V was shortened by 5 bases and J by 1 base, with 12 bases between the two germline ends. The germline gives CDR1 SEHNR, CDR2 FQNEAQ (reference sequence).

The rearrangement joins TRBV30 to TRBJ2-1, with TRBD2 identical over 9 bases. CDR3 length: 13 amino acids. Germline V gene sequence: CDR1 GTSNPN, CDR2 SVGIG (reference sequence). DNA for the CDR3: TGTGGTATGGACAGTGGGACTAGCCTTGAGCAGTTCTTC. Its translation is CGMDSGTSLEQFF. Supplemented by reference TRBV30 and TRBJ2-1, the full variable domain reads SQTIHQWPATLVQPVGSPLSLECTVEGTSNPNLYWYRQAAGRGLQLLFYSVGIGQISSEVPQNLSASRPQDRQFILSSKKLLLSDSGFYLCGMDSGTSLEQFFGPGTRLTVL.

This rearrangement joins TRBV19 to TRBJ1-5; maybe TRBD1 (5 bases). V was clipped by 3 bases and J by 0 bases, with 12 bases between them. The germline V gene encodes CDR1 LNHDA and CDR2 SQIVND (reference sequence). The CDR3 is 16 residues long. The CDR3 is CASSIRRTISNQPQHF. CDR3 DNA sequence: TGTGCCAGTAGTATCAGGAGGACAATTAGCAATCAGCCCCAGCATTTT.

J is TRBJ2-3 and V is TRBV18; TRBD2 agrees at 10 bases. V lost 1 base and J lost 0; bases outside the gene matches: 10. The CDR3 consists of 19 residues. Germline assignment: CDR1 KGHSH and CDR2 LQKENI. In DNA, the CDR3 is TGTGCCAGCTCACCACGACTAGCGGGTCTCCAAGGGAGCACAGATACGCAGTATTTT. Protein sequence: CASSPRLAGLQGSTDTQYF.

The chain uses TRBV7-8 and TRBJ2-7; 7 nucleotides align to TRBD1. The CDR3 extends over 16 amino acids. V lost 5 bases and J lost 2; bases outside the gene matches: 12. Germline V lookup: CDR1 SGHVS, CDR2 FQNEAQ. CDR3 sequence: CASSPREGADPYEQYF. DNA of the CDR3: TGTGCCAGCAGCCCGAGAGAGGGGGCCGACCCCTACGAGCAGTACTTC.

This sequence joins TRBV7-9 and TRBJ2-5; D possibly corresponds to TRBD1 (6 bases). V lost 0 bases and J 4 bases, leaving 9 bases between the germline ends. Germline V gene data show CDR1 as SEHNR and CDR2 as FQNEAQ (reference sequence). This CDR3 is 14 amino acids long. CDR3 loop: CASSLAGARETQYF. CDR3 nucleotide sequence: TGTGCCAGCAGCTTAGCGGGGGCTCGAGAGACCCAGTACTTC.

CDR3 amino acids: CASSLSGVLAKNIQYF. In nucleotides, the CDR3 is TGCGCCAGCAGCTTGTCAGGAGTCCTAGCCAAAAACATTCAGTACTTC. The chain carries TRBV5-1 and TRBJ2-4; the D is unclear. CDR3 length equals 16 residues. The V end lost 1 base, the J end lost 0 bases, and 11 bases lay between the germline ends. Germline V gives CDR1 SGHRS, CDR2 YFSETQ.

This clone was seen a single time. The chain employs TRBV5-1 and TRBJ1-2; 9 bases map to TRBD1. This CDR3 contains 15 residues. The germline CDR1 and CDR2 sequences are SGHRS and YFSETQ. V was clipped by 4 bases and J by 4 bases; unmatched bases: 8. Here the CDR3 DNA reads TGCGCCAGCAGCGCACGTACAGGGGGCAGCTATGGCTACACCTTC. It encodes CASSARTGGSYGYTF.

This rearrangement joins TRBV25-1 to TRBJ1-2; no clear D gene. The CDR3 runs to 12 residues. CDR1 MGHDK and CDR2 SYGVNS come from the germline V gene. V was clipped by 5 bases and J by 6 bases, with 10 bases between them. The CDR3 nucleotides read TGTGCCAGCAGTACATCCCCTGATGGCTACACCTTC. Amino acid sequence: CASSTSPDGYTF.

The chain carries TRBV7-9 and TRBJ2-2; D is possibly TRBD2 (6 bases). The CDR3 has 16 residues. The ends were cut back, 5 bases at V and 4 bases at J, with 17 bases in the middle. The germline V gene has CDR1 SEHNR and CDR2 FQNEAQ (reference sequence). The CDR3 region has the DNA TGTGCCAGCAGCGCCGCTAGCGCGTACGGCACCGGGGAGCTGTTTTTT. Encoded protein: CASSAASAYGTGELFF. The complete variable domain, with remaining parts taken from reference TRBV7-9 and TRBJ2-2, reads DTGVSQNPRHKITKRGQNVTFRCDPISEHNRLYWYRQTLGQGPEFLTYFQNEAQLEKSRLLSDRFSAERPKGSFSTLEIQRTEQGDSAMYLCASSAASAYGTGELFFGEGSRLTVL.

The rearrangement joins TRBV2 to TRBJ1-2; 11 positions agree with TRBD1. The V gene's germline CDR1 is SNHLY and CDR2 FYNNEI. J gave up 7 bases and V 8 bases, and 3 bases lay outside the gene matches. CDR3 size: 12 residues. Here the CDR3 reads CASSGQGVGYTF. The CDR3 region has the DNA TGTGCCAGCTCGGGACAGGGGGTTGGCTACACCTTC.

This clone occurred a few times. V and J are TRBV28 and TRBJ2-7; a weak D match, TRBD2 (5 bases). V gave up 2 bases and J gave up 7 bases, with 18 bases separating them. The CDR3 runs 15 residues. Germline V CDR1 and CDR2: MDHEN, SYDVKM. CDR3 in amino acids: CASSLEGEGPREQYF. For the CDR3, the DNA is TGTGCCAGCAGTTTAGAAGGAGAGGGCCCGAGGGAGCAGTACTTC.

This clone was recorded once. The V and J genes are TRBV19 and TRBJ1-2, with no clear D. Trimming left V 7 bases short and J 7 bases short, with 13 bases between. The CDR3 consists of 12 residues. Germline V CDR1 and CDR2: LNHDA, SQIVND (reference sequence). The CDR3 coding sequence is TGTGCCAGTAACCTCGGTGGGCTTGGCTACACCTTC. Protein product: CASNLGGLGYTF.

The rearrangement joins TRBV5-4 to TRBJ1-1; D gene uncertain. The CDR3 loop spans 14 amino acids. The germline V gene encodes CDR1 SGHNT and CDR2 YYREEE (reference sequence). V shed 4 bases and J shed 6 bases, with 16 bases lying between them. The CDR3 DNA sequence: TGTGCCAGCAGCCTATTCGACAAATTGGCTGAAGCTTTCTTT. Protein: CASSLFDKLAEAFF.

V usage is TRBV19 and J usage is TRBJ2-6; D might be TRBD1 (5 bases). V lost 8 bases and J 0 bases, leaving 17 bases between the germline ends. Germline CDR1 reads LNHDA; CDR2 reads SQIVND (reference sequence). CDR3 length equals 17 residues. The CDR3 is CASDGAAQPSGANVLTF. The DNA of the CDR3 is TGTGCCAGTGATGGGGCAGCACAACCCTCTGGGGCCAACGTCCTGACTTTC. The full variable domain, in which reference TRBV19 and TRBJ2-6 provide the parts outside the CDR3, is DGGITQSPKYLFRKEGQNVTLSCEQNLNHDAMYWYRQDPGQGLRLIYYSQIVNDFQKGDIAEGYSVSREKKESFPLTVTSAQKNPTAFYLCASDGAAQPSGANVLTFGAGSRLTVL.

Here the CDR3 reads CASRPLAFRQETQYF. The CDR3 coding sequence is TGTGCCAGCAGGCCACTAGCTTTTCGCCAAGAGACCCAGTACTTC. The rearrangement links TRBV2 to TRBJ2-5, with D maybe TRBD2 (6 bases). V lost 6 bases and J 1 base, leaving 15 bases between the germline ends. This CDR3 comprises 15 residues. Looked up from germline, CDR1 is SNHLY and CDR2 is FYNNEI.